Below, 27 T cell receptor beta chains from the same sample are listed, as sequenced in a study of CD8 T cells in ankylosing spondylitis. MiXCR, applied by TCRdb to the 5' RACE reads, yields one record per CDR3 protein. The table lists under 250,000 distinct CDR3 sequences, under 30% of them singletons. What was sequenced was blood, either unsorted or a sorted T cell fraction (not recorded which). The origin of the receptors is a male donor with ankylosing spondylitis or in good health (not recorded which).

This clonotype was recorded at least ten times. The V call is TRBV6-1, the J call TRBJ1-4, with 9 bases lining up with TRBD1. J lost 8 bases, V lost 7 bases, and 8 bases had no gene match. This CDR3 spans 14 amino acids. The germline V gene has CDR1 MNHNS and CDR2 SASEGT. CDR3 protein: CASNGGTGFEKLFF. Written as DNA, the CDR3 is TGTGCCAGCAATGGGGGGACAGGGTTCGAAAAACTGTTTTTT.

V gene TRBV21-1 combines with J gene TRBJ2-1; no DNA check was done on the table's D call, TRBD2. TRBV21-1 corresponds to a pseudogene. This CDR3 is 17 amino acids long. The CDR3 is CASLGLAGGCPYNEQFF. In DNA form, the CDR3 reads TGTGCCAGCCTCGGACTAGCGGGAGGTTGTCCCTACAATGAGCAGTTCTTC.

This clonotype was seen many times. The chain uses TRBV5-5 and TRBJ1-5; unclear D gene. The V gene lost 0 bases and the J gene lost 7 bases, with 8 bases spanning the gap. The CDR3 loop spans 13 amino acids. Germline V CDR1 and CDR2: SGHKS, YYEKEE (reference sequence). CDR3 DNA sequence: TGTGCCAGCAGCTTGGGTGGCGCGCAGCCCCAGCATTTT. Protein: CASSLGGAQPQHF.

The V and J genes are TRBV15 and TRBJ2-3, with D hard to call. This CDR3 region has 14 residues. With 0 bases removed from V and 5 bases from J, the gap between germline ends came to 9 bases. CDR1 and CDR2 from the germline V gene are LNHNV and YYDKDF (reference sequence). The CDR3 protein is CATSRDTTKDTQYF. In DNA, the CDR3 is TGTGCCACCAGCAGAGATACAACCAAAGATACGCAGTATTTT.

V gene TRBV20-1 combines with J gene TRBJ2-3; 12 positions agree with TRBD2. Germline V lookup: CDR1 DFQATT, CDR2 SNEGSKA (reference sequence). Losses at the gene ends were 6 bases for V and 5 bases for J; bases not matched to a gene: 9. The CDR3 spans 15 residues. CDR3 loop: CSASRGLAGKDTQYF. The CDR3, as DNA: TGCAGTGCCAGCCGCGGACTAGCGGGAAAAGATACGCAGTATTTT.

The gene calls are TRBV12-3 or TRBV12-4 and TRBJ1-1; D may be TRBD1 (6 bases). The CDR3 spans 16 residues. Trimming took 1 base from V and 2 from J, leaving 14 bases between them. CDR3 nucleotide sequence: TGTGCCAGCAGTTTAGACCCGGGGACATTCAACACTGAAGCTTTCTTT. This encodes CASSLDPGTFNTEAFF.

This clonotype was counted between two and nine times. The chain recombines TRBV20-1 with TRBJ1-1; D remains unclear. This CDR3 contains 14 residues. Germline V gene data show CDR1 as DFQATT and CDR2 as SNEGSKA (reference sequence). V lost 5 bases and J lost 0, with 13 bases in between. The CDR3 DNA reads as TGCAGTGCTCGGGGAGTACGCATGAACACTGAAGCTTTCTTT. Translated: CSARGVRMNTEAFF.

This clonotype occurred many times. The chain uses TRBV7-2 and TRBJ2-5, with TRBD1 matching 7 bases. Trimming removed 2 bases from V and 5 bases from J; junction bases left unmatched: 8. The CDR3 is 15 residues long. In germline, CDR1 is SGHTA, CDR2 FQGNSA. The DNA for the CDR3 is TGTGCCAGCAGCTTAAACCCACAGGGGTGGGAGACCCAGTACTTC. Its translation: CASSLNPQGWETQYF. Full variable domain (missing parts from reference TRBV7-2 and TRBJ2-5): GAGVSQSPSNKVTEKGKDVELRCDPISGHTALYWYRQSLGQGLEFLIYFQGNSAPDKSGLPSDRFSAERTGGSVSTLTIQRTQQEDSAVYLCASSLNPQGWETQYFGPGTRLLVL.

This clonotype was recorded many times. The chain couples TRBV5-5 to TRBJ1-1; perhaps TRBD1 as D (5 bases). The CDR3 consists of 15 residues. Germline loops: CDR1 SGHKS, CDR2 YYEKEE (reference sequence). The V and J ends lost 4 bases and 3 bases respectively, with 16 bases between them. CDR3 bases: TGTGCCAGCAGCCTTACAGGTTATTTGGACACTGAAGCTTTCTTT. This codes for CASSLTGYLDTEAFF. The full variable domain, rest sourced from reference TRBV5-5 and TRBJ1-1, is DAGVTQSPTHLIKTRGQQVTLRCSPISGHKSVSWYQQVLGQGPQFIFQYYEKEERGRGNFPDRFSARQFPNYSSELNVNALLLGDSALYLCASSLTGYLDTEAFFGQGTRLTVV.

This clonotype has a count of ten or more. This rearrangement joins TRBV28 to TRBJ2-3, with a weak D call TRBD1 (5 bases). V lost 3 bases and J lost 0, with 13 bases in between. From germline, CDR1 is MDHEN and CDR2 SYDVKM. There are 16 residues in the CDR3. CDR3 DNA: TGTGCCAGCAGTTTTTCAGGGTTCGGTAGCACAGATACGCAGTATTTT. Protein: CASSFSGFGSTDTQYF. The full variable domain, rest sourced from reference TRBV28 and TRBJ2-3, is DVKVTQSSRYLVKRTGEKVFLECVQDMDHENMFWYRQDPGLGLRLIYFSYDVKMKEKGDIPEGYSVSREKKERFSLILESASTNQTSMYLCASSFSGFGSTDTQYFGPGTRLTVL.

Many counts were recorded for this clonotype. The chain uses TRBV5-1 and TRBJ2-3; D remains unclear. The CDR3 extends over 13 amino acids. V lost 1 base and J 0 bases, leaving 3 bases between the germline ends. Germline V gene sequence: CDR1 SGHRS, CDR2 YFSETQ. In DNA, the CDR3 is TGCGCCAGCAGCTTGACCAGCACAGATACGCAGTATTTT. Translating it yields CASSLTSTDTQYF.

The chain links TRBV12-3 or TRBV12-4 to TRBJ2-1, with a weak D call TRBD1 (6 bases). Trimming removed 6 bases from V and 5 bases from J, with 11 bases in between. The CDR3 extends over 13 amino acids. The CDR3 DNA reads TGTGCCAGCAGCAAGGACAGAAACAATGAGCAGTTCTTC. It is translated as CASSKDRNNEQFF.

The rearrangement joins TRBV12-3 or TRBV12-4 to TRBJ2-5; the match to TRBD2 covers 7 bases. J gave up 6 bases and V 4 bases, and 11 bases lay outside the gene matches. The CDR3 runs to 15 residues. The CDR3 nucleotides read TGTGCCAGCAGTTCGACCGGGACTACGGGGCAGACCCAGTACTTC. It yields the protein CASSSTGTTGQTQYF.

This clonotype was detected a few times. The chain couples TRBV12-3 or TRBV12-4 to TRBJ2-3, with D perhaps matching TRBD2 (6 bases). This CDR3 contains 13 residues. The V end was cut by 8 bases, the J end by 5 bases, with 14 bases between. In DNA form, the CDR3 reads TGTGCCAGCTCCCGGGGGAAGGGAGATACGCAGTATTTT. Residues: CASSRGKGDTQYF.

This clonotype was detected a few times. The chain joins TRBV20-1 to TRBJ1-4; D call uncertain. Germline lookup yields CDR1 DFQATT and CDR2 SNEGSKA (reference sequence). The CDR3 length is 12 residues. Deletions cut 3 bases from V and 7 bases from J, with 9 bases between. The CDR3 DNA reads TGCAGTGCTAGCCTCTCGCCTGAAAAACTGTTTTTT. Protein product: CSASLSPEKLFF.

In the case of this clonotype: A much larger clone sits a single nucleotide away, making a read error possible. V and J are TRBV5-1 and TRBJ2-7; TRBD2 matches at 7 bases. Germline V gene lookup returns CDR1 SGHRS and CDR2 YFSETQ. The CDR3 spans 16 residues. The CDR3, as DNA: TGCGCCAGCTGCTTGGCACCCTCGGGACTATTCTACGAGCAGTACTTC. This sequence encodes CASCLAPSGLFYEQYF.

This clonotype was counted between two and nine times. The chain joins TRBV25-1 to TRBJ2-2, with 8 bases lining up with TRBD1. V trimming: 4 bases; J trimming: 4 bases; junction bases outside the gene matches: 5. CDR3 length: 15 amino acids. In germline, CDR1 is MGHDK, CDR2 SYGVNS. The CDR3 DNA is TGTGCCAGCAGTGCCCGACAGGGGACCACCGGGGAGCTGTTTTTT. Its protein is CASSARQGTTGELFF.

The table lists this clonotype with many counts. V gene TRBV7-9 combines with J gene TRBJ2-7; a weak D match, TRBD1 (6 bases). The CDR3 contains 15 residues. Trimming removed 0 bases from V and 4 bases from J, with 13 bases in between. The germline CDR1 and CDR2 sequences are SEHNR and FQNEAQ (reference sequence). The CDR3 spells CASSLATTGLYEQYF. The CDR3, as DNA: TGTGCCAGCAGCTTAGCGACCACAGGGTTATACGAGCAGTACTTC. Looking up the rest from reference TRBV7-9 and TRBJ2-7 gives the full variable domain: DTGVSQNPRHKITKRGQNVTFRCDPISEHNRLYWYRQTLGQGPEFLTYFQNEAQLEKSRLLSDRFSAERPKGSFSTLEIQRTEQGDSAMYLCASSLATTGLYEQYFGPGTRLTVT.

A word on this clonotype: This may be a read error: a much more frequent sequence differs by one nucleotide. V usage is TRBV11-2 and J usage is TRBJ1-1; TRBD1 aligns across 11 bases. The CDR3 length is 14 residues. Germline V gives CDR1 SGHAT, CDR2 FQNNGV. The CDR3 region has the DNA TGTGCCAGCAGCGCCCGGACAGGGGGCACTGAAGCTTCCTTT. The encoded protein is CASSARTGGTEASF.

The chain combines TRBV29-1 with TRBJ2-1, with 12 bases identical to TRBD2. Germline V CDR1 and CDR2: SQVTM, ANQGSEA. CDR3 length: 14 residues. With 6 bases clipped from V and 9 bases from J, the junction kept 9 bases outside the gene matches. The CDR3 protein is CSVETTSGRSEQFF. In nucleotides, the CDR3 is TGCAGCGTGGAGACGACTAGCGGGAGATCTGAGCAGTTCTTC.

This clonotype was counted a few times. This chain connects TRBV29-1 to TRBJ2-7, with a possible D match to TRBD1 (6 bases). V was cut by 7 bases and J by 5 bases, with 24 bases left in between. The length of the CDR3 is 15 residues. Looked up from germline, CDR1 is SQVTM and CDR2 is ANQGSEA. CDR3 sequence (DNA): TGCAGCGCCCTGGGGGCGACAGGCGGCAGGAACGAGCAGTACTTC. Its translation: CSALGATGGRNEQYF.

The rearrangement uses TRBV29-1 and TRBJ2-5, with 7 positions matching TRBD1. The J segment lost 4 bases and the V segment lost 6 bases, leaving 5 bases of the junction unmatched. Germline V gene sequence: CDR1 SQVTM, CDR2 ANQGSEA. The CDR3 spans 12 residues. CDR3 DNA sequence: TGCAGCGTAACAGGGGTGGGAGAGACCCAGTACTTC. This translates into CSVTGVGETQYF.

This clonotype was found many times. The chain uses TRBV20-1 and TRBJ2-7; D not certain. The germline CDR1 and CDR2 sequences are DFQATT and SNEGSKA (reference sequence). V lost 5 bases and J 4 bases, leaving 6 bases between the germline ends. This CDR3 is 10 amino acids long. The CDR3 DNA is TGCAGTGCTCAGAATTACGAGCAGTACTTC. Translating gives CSAQNYEQYF.

The chain couples TRBV20-1 to TRBJ2-3; 11 bases agree with TRBD2. The CDR3 has 15 residues. Germline V gene lookup returns CDR1 DFQATT and CDR2 SNEGSKA (reference sequence). The V gene end was trimmed by 4 bases and the J gene end by 4 bases; junction bases not matched to a gene: 7. CDR3 amino acids: CSATSSGRLSDTQYF. CDR3 coding DNA: TGCAGTGCTACGTCTAGCGGGAGGTTGTCAGATACGCAGTATTTT.

This clonotype was seen repeatedly, ten times or more. The chain employs TRBV27 and TRBJ2-4; 14 bases match TRBD2. The CDR3 runs 17 residues. Germline loops: CDR1 MNHEY, CDR2 SMNVEV (reference sequence). V shed 4 bases and J 3 bases; nucleotides not matched to a gene: 5. The CDR3 region is CASSSTGLAGGKNIQYF. CDR3 bases: TGTGCCAGCAGTTCAACCGGACTAGCGGGAGGCAAAAACATTCAGTACTTC.

This chain links TRBV20-1 with TRBJ2-7; a possible D gene is TRBD2 (6 bases). The CDR3 length is 13 residues. The V gene lost 8 bases and the J gene lost 4 bases, with 18 bases spanning the gap. Germline V CDR1 and CDR2: DFQATT, SNEGSKA (reference sequence). The CDR3 loop is CSSPGENKYEQYF. CDR3 in DNA: TGCAGTTCCCCGGGGGAGAATAAGTACGAGCAGTACTTC.

This clonotype was observed a handful of times. The rearrangement joins TRBV27 to TRBJ1-1, with D unresolved. Trimming took 4 bases from V and 1 from J, leaving 10 bases between them. There are 14 residues in the CDR3. CDR1 and CDR2 from the germline V gene are MNHEY and SMNVEV (reference sequence). The CDR3 sequence is CASSYRDENTEAFF. The CDR3, as DNA: TGTGCCAGCAGTTACAGAGACGAGAACACTGAAGCTTTCTTT.